Below are 23 T cell receptor beta chains sequenced from a single sample in a study of OX40 agonist ivuxolimab in advanced cancers. Sequenced by immunoSEQ multiplex PCR; TCRdb stores in-frame clones only, minus some. The data hold 80,000 to 100,000 clones, with approximately 94% observed a single time. The source was CD4+ or CD8+ T cells sorted from blood, collected in a trial of the OX40 agonist ivuxolimab. Receptors originate from an adult with an advanced solid tumor such as melanoma, head and neck, liver or kidney cancer.

V and J are TRBV21-1 and TRBJ1-3. TRBV21-1 is a listed pseudogene. CDR3 length: 15 amino acids. As DNA, the CDR3 is TGTGCCAGCAGCAAAGTCCGGCCGTCTGGAAACACCATATATTTT. It codes for CASSKVRPSGNTIYF.

This chain links TRBV28 with TRBJ2-7; D is unresolved. Looked up from germline, CDR1 is MDHEN and CDR2 is SYDVKM. The CDR3 has 11 amino acids. V lost 5 bases and J lost 3, with 5 bases in between. CDR3 in DNA: TGTGCCAGCAGTCCCTACTACGAGCAGTACTTC. Translation gives CASSPYYEQYF.

The count of this clone is one. V gene TRBV6-6 combines with J gene TRBJ1-5; tentatively, D is TRBD1 (6 bases). Trimming shortened V by 5 bases and J by 0 bases, and 14 bases separated the two germline ends. The CDR3 spans 16 residues. Germline lookup yields CDR1 MNHNY and CDR2 SVGAGI (reference sequence). The DNA for the CDR3 is TGTGCCAGCAGTGCTGAGGGGGGTTATAGCAATCAGCCCCAGCATTTT. Protein product: CASSAEGGYSNQPQHF.

The chain is built from TRBV7-9 and TRBJ1-1, with D possibly TRBD1 on 5 matching bases. This CDR3 spans 13 amino acids. Germline loops: CDR1 SEHNR, CDR2 FQNEAQ (reference sequence). Trimming took off 1 base at V and 5 bases at J, with 8 bases between the two ends. The CDR3 DNA reads TGTGCCAGCAGCTTAGTAGGGGATACTGAAGCTTTCTTT. Protein product: CASSLVGDTEAFF.

This clone was counted a single time. This rearrangement joins TRBV5-1 to TRBJ2-5; D is tentatively TRBD1 or TRBD2 (5 bases each). Germline V gives CDR1 SGHRS, CDR2 YFSETQ. V shed 3 bases and J shed 3 bases, with 9 bases lying between them. The CDR3 contains 13 residues. The CDR3 DNA reads TGCGCCAGCAGCTCCGGGGCGGAAGAGACCCAGTACTTC. Translated, it gives CASSSGAEETQYF.

This clone was seen once. Within the sample, other DNA sequences also encode this same CDR3. The chain uses TRBV7-2 and TRBJ1-5, with D perhaps TRBD1 (5 bases). The germline V gene has CDR1 SGHTA and CDR2 FQGNSA. The CDR3 is made up of 18 amino acids. Trimming pared 1 base from V and 0 bases from J, leaving 16 bases between. This CDR3 is CASSLVGVGTYSNQPQHF. CDR3 DNA: TGTGCCAGCAGCTTAGTGGGGGTGGGCACCTATAGCAATCAGCCCCAGCATTTT.

The chain couples TRBV6-6 to TRBJ2-6, with 8 bases lining up with TRBD1. The CDR3 runs to 15 residues. V lost 6 bases and J lost 2; bases outside the gene matches: 3. CDR1 and CDR2 (germline): MNHNY, SVGAGI (reference sequence). The CDR3 here is CASRPDRAGANVLTF. The CDR3 DNA reads TGTGCCAGCAGACCGGACAGGGCTGGGGCCAACGTCCTGACTTTC.

The rearrangement links TRBV6-4 to TRBJ2-7, with D perhaps assigned TRBD1 or TRBD2 (5 bases each). This CDR3 region has 15 residues. V shed 6 bases and J shed 0 bases, with 15 bases lying between them. CDR1 and CDR2 from the germline V gene are MRHNA and SNTAGT. CDR3 region: CASSPGGGFSYEQYF. The CDR3 region has the DNA TGTGCCAGCAGCCCCGGTGGGGGATTCTCCTACGAGCAGTACTTC.

In its sample, this clone was seen once. The V and J genes are TRBV28 and TRBJ1-1; weak D call: TRBD1 (5 bases). This CDR3 has 13 amino acids. V lost 4 bases and J lost 5, with 11 bases in between. Germline CDR1 reads MDHEN; CDR2 reads SYDVKM. DNA of the CDR3: TGTGCCAGCAGTTCCGTGGGGCGGACTGAAGCTTTCTTT. Its protein is CASSSVGRTEAFF.

This chain uses TRBV5-4 with TRBJ1-2, with 7 bases that match TRBD1. The germline CDR1 and CDR2 sequences are SGHNT and YYREEE (reference sequence). This CDR3 contains 14 residues. Trimming removed 3 bases from V and 4 bases from J; junction bases left unmatched: 6. The CDR3 is CASSSRQGLYGYTF. In DNA, the CDR3 is TGTGCCAGCAGCTCCAGACAGGGACTCTATGGCTACACCTTC.

A note on this clone: Other DNA sequences in this sample translate to the same CDR3. The rearrangement uses TRBV2 and TRBJ1-6, with 7 positions matching TRBD1. J gave up 7 bases and V 5 bases, and 8 bases lay outside the gene matches. The CDR3 is 15 amino acids. Per the germline V gene, CDR1 is SNHLY and CDR2 is FYNNEI. The CDR3 protein is CASSSMRTGNSPLHF. DNA for the CDR3: TGTGCCAGCAGTTCCATGAGGACAGGAAATTCACCCCTCCACTTT.

V gene TRBV10-3 combines with J gene TRBJ1-5; D not certain. CDR1 is ENHRY and CDR2 is SYGVKD in the germline V gene. The CDR3 has 12 amino acids. Trimming pared 8 bases from V and 3 bases from J, leaving 8 bases between. Here the CDR3 DNA reads TGTGCCATCCGGGCGGACAATCAGCCCCAGCATTTT. This sequence encodes CAIRADNQPQHF.

The chain combines TRBV27 with TRBJ1-4, with a weak D call TRBD1 (5 bases). The CDR3 length is 17 residues. Per the germline V gene, CDR1 is MNHEY and CDR2 is SMNVEV (reference sequence). V was cut by 1 base and J by 6 bases, with 18 bases left in between. CDR3 loop: CASSLLFGGVGDEKLFF. The CDR3 DNA is TGTGCCAGCAGTTTATTGTTTGGGGGGGTCGGGGATGAAAAACTGTTTTTT.

The rearrangement joins TRBV10-3 to TRBJ2-7, with a possible D match to TRBD1 (6 bases). In germline, CDR1 is ENHRY, CDR2 SYGVKD. Trimming left V 7 bases short and J 2 bases short, with 12 bases between. The length of the CDR3 is 13 residues. The CDR3, as DNA: TGTGCCATCACTCAGGACAGACCCTACGAGCAGTACTTC. The encoded protein is CAITQDRPYEQYF.

The CDR3 here is CASSLVPNTEAFF. The CDR3 region has the DNA TGTGCCAGCAGCTTAGTTCCGAACACTGAAGCTTTCTTT. The chain carries TRBV7-9 and TRBJ1-1; no clear D gene. The CDR3 sequence is 13 residues long. Between the trimmed V and J ends, which lost 1 base and 1 base, there was a span of 4 bases. Germline values: CDR1 SEHNR, CDR2 FQNEAQ (reference sequence). Using reference TRBV7-9 and TRBJ1-1 for the parts outside the CDR3, the full variable domain is DTGVSQNPRHKITKRGQNVTFRCDPISEHNRLYWYRQTLGQGPEFLTYFQNEAQLEKSRLLSDRFSAERPKGSFSTLEIQRTEQGDSAMYLCASSLVPNTEAFFGQGTRLTVV.

This chain uses TRBV18 with TRBJ2-1, with D possibly being TRBD2 (5 bases). This CDR3 contains 16 residues. Deletions cut 0 bases from V and 7 bases from J, with 16 bases between. Germline lookup yields CDR1 KGHSH and CDR2 LQKENI. The CDR3 region is CASSPPFGSRRNEQFF. CDR3 DNA sequence: TGTGCCAGCTCACCACCGTTTGGATCGAGGAGGAATGAGCAGTTCTTC. The complete variable domain, with remaining parts taken from reference TRBV18 and TRBJ2-1, reads NAGVMQNPRHLVRRRGQEARLRCSPMKGHSHVYWYRQLPEEGLKFMVYLQKENIIDESGMPKERFSAEFPKEGPSILRIQQVVRGDSAAYFCASSPPFGSRRNEQFFGPGTRLTVL.

The chain has TRBV28 and TRBJ2-1, with 9 positions matching TRBD2. CDR3 length: 15 residues. Germline assignment: CDR1 MDHEN and CDR2 SYDVKM. Trimming at V came to 6 bases and at J to 0 bases, leaving 3 bases not matched to a gene. The CDR3 protein is CASRAGGSSYNEQFF. The CDR3 bases are TGTGCCAGCAGGGCGGGAGGGAGCTCCTACAATGAGCAGTTCTTC. The entire variable domain, with the rest obtained from reference TRBV28 and TRBJ2-1, is as follows: DVKVTQSSRYLVKRTGEKVFLECVQDMDHENMFWYRQDPGLGLRLIYFSYDVKMKEKGDIPEGYSVSREKKERFSLILESASTNQTSMYLCASRAGGSSYNEQFFGPGTRLTVL.

The gene calls are TRBV18 and TRBJ2-3; TRBD1 aligns across 8 bases. CDR1 and CDR2 (germline): KGHSH, LQKENI. The CDR3 spans 15 residues. V lost 3 bases to trimming and J lost 1 base; unmatched junction nucleotides: 3. This chain's CDR3 is CASSPGQGGTDTQYF. The CDR3 DNA is TGTGCCAGCTCACCCGGACAGGGAGGCACAGATACGCAGTATTTT.

The chain recombines TRBV9 with TRBJ1-3; 7 bases agree with TRBD1. With 3 bases clipped from V and 2 bases from J, the junction kept 11 bases outside the gene matches. The CDR3 runs 17 residues. Looked up from germline, CDR1 is SGDLS and CDR2 is YYNGEE. The CDR3 region has the DNA TGTGCCAGCAGCGCCTCACCGGGACAGAGAGCTGGAAACACCATATATTTT. This sequence encodes CASSASPGQRAGNTIYF.

The chain carries TRBV28 and TRBJ1-2; D uncertain. Between the trimmed V and J ends, which lost 8 bases and 5 bases, there was a span of 15 bases. Per germline, CDR1 MDHEN and CDR2 SYDVKM. The CDR3 is made up of 13 amino acids. The CDR3 spells CASAIWAQYGYTF. CDR3 in DNA: TGTGCCAGCGCGATTTGGGCGCAATATGGCTACACCTTC.

The V and J genes are TRBV19 and TRBJ1-2; no definite D call. The CDR3 consists of 14 residues. Trimming removed 0 bases at V and 2 bases at J, with 7 bases between. The V gene's germline CDR1 is LNHDA and CDR2 SQIVND (reference sequence). The chain's CDR3 is CASSIDSGNYGYTF. CDR3 sequence (DNA): TGTGCCAGTAGTATAGACAGTGGGAACTATGGCTACACCTTC.

This chain uses TRBV7-2 with TRBJ2-5; 9 bases map to TRBD1. Germline V gene lookup returns CDR1 SGHTA and CDR2 FQGNSA. The V and J ends lost 4 bases and 13 bases, in that order; junction bases with no gene match: 10. This CDR3 is built from 13 residues. CDR3: CASSSGPRDRVYF. The DNA for the CDR3 is TGTGCCAGCAGCTCGGGCCCCCGGGACAGGGTGTACTTC.

This clone was counted only a few times. The chain couples TRBV27 to TRBJ2-1; 10 nucleotides line up with TRBD2. V was clipped by 6 bases and J by 5 bases; unmatched bases: 4. The CDR3 extends over 14 amino acids. The V gene's germline CDR1 is MNHEY and CDR2 SMNVEV (reference sequence). In nucleotides, the CDR3 is TGTGCCAGCAGACTAGCGGGATCCAACAATGAGCAGTTCTTC. Amino acids: CASRLAGSNNEQFF.